Described below is a single TCR beta chain sequence and its context. The record originates from a study of blood T cell repertoires in COVID-19. Study-wide background: There were acute and convalescent COVID-19 samples, and they came from the United States, Italy and Spain.

Per the original data handling: It was from reference gene primer amplification that nucleated cell counts were estimated. TCRdb's copy holds only in-frame clones and misses some; the assay was immunoSEQ multiplex PCR. That table furnishes V, J and clone size, whereas the DNA furnished D and trimming. The data show fewer than 700,000 clones, 85% to 90% seen once. CDR1 is SGHRS and CDR2 is YFSETQ in the germline V gene. The CDR3 is made up of 18 amino acids. Unmatched junction bases numbered 22, after V lost 4 bases and J lost 9 bases. The chain couples TRBV5-1 to TRBJ1-1; 9 bases match TRBD1. The clonotype originates from a woman aged 50 to 60 with COVID-19, enrolled during active disease. What was sequenced was peripheral blood. The CDR3 is CASSPGLRGRQGVPQAFF. Written as DNA, the CDR3 is TGCGCCAGCAGCCCGGGCCTTCGGGGTCGACAGGGGGTACCCCAAGCTTTCTTT.